The clone carrying this T cell receptor (beta chain) was seen more than once but under ten times. Its cognate antigen is unknown. A single record per CDR3 protein comes from TCRdb applying MiXCR to the 5' RACE reads. Found here are roughly 240,000 distinct CDR3 sequences, 15% of them singletons; the top ten hold around 2%. The sample comes from a study of T-cell memory formation after mild COVID-19. The wider study: Largely, TCR clusters stayed within a single donor. Regarding the study as a whole: Day 15 to 85 contractors were CD4/CD8 balanced; later expanders leaned CD4+. Contracting clones localized mainly to CM and EM when CD4+ and mainly to EMRA when CD8+. Certain responding clones were present in pre-infection memory, suggesting participation of cross-reactive memory.

The germline CDR1 and CDR2 sequences are LNHDA and SQIVND (reference sequence). This CDR3 contains 16 residues. The V segment lost 4 bases and the J segment 1 base; nucleotides outside the gene matches: 8. The chain links TRBV19 to TRBJ1-1; the match to TRBD1 covers 8 bases. The sequencing input was PBMCs or a T cell subset sorted from them (not recorded which). The source of this sequence is an adult woman who had mild COVID-19 (a few samples of this study predate the infection). Cell type and time point are not known. The CDR3 sequence is CASSTPHRGGNTEAFF. CDR3 coding DNA: TGTGCCAGTAGTACACCCCACAGGGGGGGGAACACTGAAGCTTTCTTT. The full variable domain, completed using reference TRBV19 and TRBJ1-1, is DGGITQSPKYLFRKEGQNVTLSCEQNLNHDAMYWYRQDPGQGLRLIYYSQIVNDFQKGDIAEGYSVSREKKESFPLTVTSAQKNPTAFYLCASSTPHRGGNTEAFFGQGTRLTVV.